This TCR beta chain was obtained from a study of blood T cell repertoires in COVID-19. Study context: Spain, Italy and the United States supplied samples that represented acute and convalescent COVID-19. The analysed material was cDNA or gDNA that came from T cells, B-cell-depleted T cells, or PBMCs.

Authors' methods: Estimation of nucleated cell counts relied on the amplification of reference gene primers. The repertoire was sequenced with immunoSEQ multiplex PCR; TCRdb's copy has only in-frame clones and lacks some. V and J calls plus clone size are reproduced from that table; the DNA served to infer D and trimming. Of tens of thousands of clones listed, about 89% are singletons. The count of this clone is one. The CDR3 consists of 13 residues. The germline V gene encodes CDR1 PRHDT and CDR2 FYEKMQ (reference sequence). V lost 6 bases and J 7 bases, leaving 14 bases between the germline ends. The chain has TRBV13 and TRBJ2-3, with no clear D. This receptor was identified in a human donor in a cohort sampled during active COVID-19. Sequencing was done on a sample of peripheral blood. CDR3 nucleotides: TGTGCCAGCAGTCAAACAGCTGCCAATACGCAGTATTTT. Protein product: CASSQTAANTQYF.